Listed here are 9 T cell receptor beta chains from one sample, sequenced in a study of blood T cell repertoires in COVID-19. Assay: immunoSEQ multiplex PCR; the TCRdb copy retains only in-frame clones and omits some. This sample has about 400,000 clones, with 89% found just once. The sequenced sample consisted of PBMCs or T cells enriched from blood (not recorded which). These receptors came from a woman in her thirties who had recovered from COVID-19.

The chain is built from TRBV19 and TRBJ1-1; D uncertain. With 1 base removed from V and 1 base from J, the gap between germline ends came to 13 bases. CDR1 and CDR2 (germline): LNHDA, SQIVND (reference sequence). The CDR3 consists of 16 residues. DNA of the CDR3: TGTGCCAGTAGTATAGCGGGCCCCCGGGGGAACACTGAAGCTTTCTTT. It translates to CASSIAGPRGNTEAFF.

The chain combines TRBV4-1 with TRBJ2-4; weak D call: TRBD1 (6 bases). Germline assignment: CDR1 MGHRA and CDR2 YSYEKL. The CDR3 contains 18 residues. V lost 0 bases to trimming and J lost 7 bases, with 22 bases between them. The CDR3 sequence: CASSQDFKALKGVNIQYF. The CDR3 DNA follows: TGCGCCAGCAGCCAAGATTTCAAGGCCCTTAAGGGGGTGAACATTCAGTACTTC.

The chain links TRBV6-5 to TRBJ1-2; no clear D gene. Germline V gene data show CDR1 as MNHEY and CDR2 as SVGAGI. CDR3 size: 16 residues. V was clipped by 2 bases and J by 8 bases, with 21 bases between them. The CDR3 protein is CASSYISDLRAGGYTF. CDR3 nucleotide sequence: TGTGCCAGCAGTTACATCTCGGACCTCCGTGCGGGAGGCTACACCTTC.

The count of this clone is one. The chain is built from TRBV19 and TRBJ1-2; no definite D call. This CDR3 is built from 14 residues. Germline V CDR1 and CDR2: LNHDA, SQIVND (reference sequence). The V gene lost 1 base and the J gene lost 9 bases, with 15 bases spanning the gap. The CDR3 spells CASSIGDTLARYTF. CDR3 nucleotides: TGTGCCAGTAGTATAGGAGACACGCTTGCGCGCTACACCTTC. Filled out from reference TRBV19 and TRBJ1-2, the complete variable domain reads DGGITQSPKYLFRKEGQNVTLSCEQNLNHDAMYWYRQDPGQGLRLIYYSQIVNDFQKGDIAEGYSVSREKKESFPLTVTSAQKNPTAFYLCASSIGDTLARYTFGSGTRLTVV.

The rearrangement joins TRBV11-3 to TRBJ2-3, with 12 bases identical to TRBD2. The CDR3 is 17 amino acids. Losses at the gene ends were 5 bases for V and 1 base for J; bases not matched to a gene: 7. Germline V gene data show CDR1 as SGHNT and CDR2 as YENEEA. This chain's CDR3 is CASSPGLAGYGTDTQYF. The CDR3 nucleotides are TGTGCCAGCAGCCCCGGACTAGCGGGATATGGCACAGATACGCAGTATTTT. The full variable domain, rest sourced from reference TRBV11-3 and TRBJ2-3, is EAGVVQSPRYKIIEKKQPVAFWCNPISGHNTLYWYLQNLGQGPELLIRYENEEAVDDSQLPKDRFSAERLKGVDSTLKIQPAELGDSAVYLCASSPGLAGYGTDTQYFGPGTRLTVL.

This clone has just one count. This chain links TRBV10-3 with TRBJ1-2, with 9 bases lining up with TRBD1. V shed 4 bases and J 4 bases; nucleotides not matched to a gene: 7. The CDR3 consists of 15 residues. The V gene's germline CDR1 is ENHRY and CDR2 SYGVKD. The CDR3 DNA is TGTGCCATCAGTGGACGGACAGGGGTCGCCTATGGCTACACCTTC. Translated: CAISGRTGVAYGYTF.

This clone was recorded only once. The rearrangement joins TRBV3-1 (or the pseudogene TRBV3-2) to TRBJ2-1; 11 nucleotides line up with TRBD2. V dropped 1 base and J dropped 8; count of bases not matched to a gene: 4. Germline V gene lookup returns CDR1 LGHDT and CDR2 YNNKEL (reference sequence). The CDR3 is 15 residues long. CDR3 loop: CASSQGTSGSHEQFF. The CDR3 DNA follows: TGTGCCAGCAGCCAAGGAACTAGCGGGAGCCATGAGCAGTTCTTC.

This chain connects TRBV19 to TRBJ1-1, with D perhaps TRBD1 (5 bases). CDR3 size: 13 residues. Germline CDR1 is LNHDA and CDR2 is SQIVND (reference sequence). Trimming left V 10 bases short and J 5 bases short, with 17 bases between. The CDR3, as DNA: TGTGCCATCAACGATAGGGGAGGGACTGAAGCTTTCTTT. It is translated as CAINDRGGTEAFF.

This clone has just one count. The chain recombines TRBV20-1 with TRBJ1-2; TRBD1 is a possible D gene (6 bases). Germline V gene lookup returns CDR1 DFQATT and CDR2 SNEGSKA (reference sequence). The CDR3 runs 13 residues. V lost 3 bases and J 8 bases, leaving 16 bases between the germline ends. The chain's CDR3 is CSASISGTRGYTF. CDR3 nucleotide sequence: TGCAGTGCTAGTATCTCCGGGACACGCGGCTACACCTTC.